This T cell receptor (beta chain) emerged from a study of shared clonotypes between healthy human individuals. The CDR3 is 13 residues long. Germline lookup yields CDR1 MDHEN and CDR2 SYDVKM. The V and J ends lost 6 bases and 4 bases respectively, with 13 bases between them. Naive CD8 cells lacked CD45RO, underwent positive selection for CCR7 and left out terminally differentiated effector memory CD45RA+ cells. The table came from immunoSEQ multiplex PCR; TCRdb's copy has only in-frame clones and leaves some out. In the table there are about 2.1 million clones, 93% of which are singletons. The source is a young man in good health. Some clones in this sample may be carry-over from other donors' samples. Material for sequencing was naive CD8+ T cells from PBMCs. The rearrangement joins TRBV28 to TRBJ2-7; no firm D call. CDR3 nucleotides: TGTGCCAGCAGCTGGACGGATCCGTACGAGCAGTACTTC. Protein: CASSWTDPYEQYF.